This TCR beta chain was captured in a study of blood T cell repertoires in COVID-19. Study-wide context: The samples span acute and convalescent COVID-19 from the United States, Italy and Spain. The analysed material was cDNA or gDNA that came from T cells, B-cell-depleted T cells, or PBMCs.

Original handling: The assay estimated nucleated cells by amplifying reference gene primers. Some clones are missing from TCRdb's copy, which holds only in-frame ones; the method was immunoSEQ multiplex PCR. For V, J and clone size, that table is used; D and trimming come from the DNA. The sample contains about 300,000 clones, about 90% of which appear only once. The CDR3 loop spans 16 amino acids. Germline V lookup: CDR1 SGDLS, CDR2 YYNGEE. J was trimmed by 2 bases and V by 2 bases; bases with no gene match: 3. Sequenced: peripheral blood. The sequence came from a man aged 18 to 30 with active or convalescent COVID-19. The chain combines TRBV9 with TRBJ2-5; 13 bases are a match to TRBD2. The CDR3 DNA sequence: TGTGCCAGCAGCGTGACTAGCGGGGGGTCACAAGAGACCCAGTACTTC. It specifies CASSVTSGGSQETQYF. Filled out from reference TRBV9 and TRBJ2-5, the complete variable domain reads DSGVTQTPKHLITATGQRVTLRCSPRSGDLSVYWYQQSLDQGLQFLIQYYNGEERAKGNILERFSAQQFPDLHSELNLSSLELGDSALYFCASSVTSGGSQETQYFGPGTRLLVL.